Each of the 30 T cell receptor beta chains below was sequenced from the same sample in a study of CD8 T cells in Susac syndrome. Random hexamers were used to reverse transcribe the RNA input (0.5 to 1 ug). TCRdb itself ran the immunoSEQ multiplex PCR reads through MiXCR, one entry per CDR3 protein. This sample has 95,000 to 150,000 distinct CDR3 sequences, with roughly 94% found just once. The specimen was CD8+ T cells from PBMCs. These receptors originate from a human donor with Susac syndrome.

The rearrangement joins TRBV29-1 to TRBJ1-1; D possibly corresponds to TRBD1 (5 bases). Trimming removed 8 bases at V and 0 bases at J, with 10 bases between. This CDR3 spans 12 amino acids. Germline V CDR1 and CDR2: SQVTM, ANQGSEA. The CDR3 spells CSIGTVNTEAFF. The DNA for the CDR3 is TGCAGCATAGGGACGGTGAACACTGAAGCTTTCTTT.

The chain is built from TRBV9 and TRBJ2-2; D unresolved. Trimming removed 4 bases from V and 7 bases from J, with 17 bases in between. The CDR3 extends over 15 amino acids. Germline lookup yields CDR1 SGDLS and CDR2 YYNGEE. CDR3 in amino acids: CASSFRGGLGGELFF. The CDR3 coding sequence is TGTGCCAGCAGCTTCCGTGGCGGATTGGGCGGGGAGCTGTTTTTT.

The rearrangement uses TRBV11-2 and TRBJ2-5, with D maybe TRBD1 (6 bases). This CDR3 is built from 15 residues. Germline V CDR1 and CDR2: SGHAT, FQNNGV. Trimming shortened V by 7 bases and J by 5 bases, and 20 bases separated the two germline ends. Written as DNA, the CDR3 is TGTGCCAGCAAACCCTGGATGGGGGCGGCGGAGACCCAGTACTTC. This codes for CASKPWMGAAETQYF.

This chain connects TRBV5-1 to TRBJ2-2; the D gene is possibly TRBD1 (6 bases). From germline, CDR1 is SGHRS and CDR2 YFSETQ. V lost 4 bases and J lost 7, with 14 bases in between. The CDR3 sequence is 14 residues long. CDR3 coding DNA: TGCGCCAGCAGCCCCCGGGACACAGGCGGGGAGCTGTTTTTT. As protein: CASSPRDTGGELFF.

The genes are TRBV30 and TRBJ1-5, with TRBD1 matching over 7 bases. The CDR3 sequence is 15 residues long. Germline V gene lookup returns CDR1 GTSNPN and CDR2 SVGIG (reference sequence). Trimming cost V 4 bases and J 1 base; bases outside gene matches: 7. The CDR3 loop is CAWTTGTASNQPQHF. CDR3 DNA sequence: TGTGCCTGGACTACCGGGACAGCAAGCAATCAGCCCCAGCATTTT.

The rearrangement uses TRBV29-1 and TRBJ2-5, with D unclear. V was trimmed by 0 bases and J by 5 bases, leaving 16 bases between them. This CDR3 is 15 amino acids long. Per the germline V gene, CDR1 is SQVTM and CDR2 is ANQGSEA. DNA of the CDR3: TGCAGCGTTGAAGATCCCTCTCGGCCCGGGGAGACCCAGTACTTC. This encodes CSVEDPSRPGETQYF. The whole variable domain, remainder taken from reference TRBV29-1 and TRBJ2-5, is SAVISQKPSRDICQRGTSLTIQCQVDSQVTMMFWYRQQPGQSLTLIATANQGSEATYESGFVIDKFPISRPNLTFSTLTVSNMSPEDSSIYLCSVEDPSRPGETQYFGPGTRLLVL.

CDR3 sequence (DNA): TGTGCCAGCAGCTTAGTACAGGGGAACAATGAGCAGTTCTTC. Residues: CASSLVQGNNEQFF. The gene calls are TRBV7-9 and TRBJ2-1; 7 nucleotides agree with TRBD1. Losses at the gene ends were 1 base for V and 5 bases for J; bases not matched to a gene: 2. Germline loops: CDR1 SEHNR, CDR2 FQNEAQ (reference sequence). This CDR3 spans 14 amino acids.

This chain joins TRBV5-1 and TRBJ2-3; D is ambiguous. The germline CDR1 and CDR2 sequences are SGHRS and YFSETQ. The CDR3 loop spans 15 amino acids. The V and J ends lost 5 bases and 4 bases respectively, with 17 bases between them. CDR3 sequence: CASSSLRPDADTQYF. CDR3 DNA: TGCGCCAGCAGTTCCCTCCGGCCGGACGCAGATACGCAGTATTTT.

This CDR3 is CATSRDRGGGNEQFF. The CDR3 bases are TGTGCCACCAGCAGAGATCGTGGCGGGGGAAATGAGCAGTTCTTC. The J gene is TRBJ2-1, the V gene TRBV15; 7 bases map to TRBD2. CDR1 and CDR2 from the germline V gene are LNHNV and YYDKDF (reference sequence). This CDR3 contains 15 residues. J gave up 7 bases and V 0 bases, and 6 bases lay outside the gene matches.

This CDR3 is CASSQESGFDGAQYF. CDR3 nucleotide sequence: TGTGCCAGCAGCCAAGAATCCGGGTTTGATGGGGCCCAGTACTTC. The rearrangement joins TRBV3-1 to TRBJ2-5; no firm D call. Trimming shortened V by 0 bases and J by 9 bases, and 17 bases separated the two germline ends. The CDR3 has 15 residues. In germline, CDR1 is LGHDT, CDR2 YNNKEL (reference sequence).

This clonotype was seen a handful of times. CDR3 coding DNA: TGTGCCACCAGCAGAGATCGCGGTAGCACAGATACGCAGTATTTT. Protein: CATSRDRGSTDTQYF. J is TRBJ2-3 and V is TRBV15; D is unresolved. The CDR3 contains 15 residues. From germline, CDR1 is LNHNV and CDR2 YYDKDF (reference sequence). V lost 0 bases and J lost 0, with 7 bases in between. Variable domain in full (rest from reference TRBV15 and TRBJ2-3): DAMVIQNPRYQVTQFGKPVTLSCSQTLNHNVMYWYQQKSSQAPKLLFHYYDKDFNNEADTPDNFQSRRPNTSFCFLDIRSPGLGDTAMYLCATSRDRGSTDTQYFGPGTRLTVL.

The chain links TRBV5-1 to TRBJ2-3; the D is unclear. The V and J ends lost 0 bases and 2 bases respectively, with 13 bases between them. Germline V gene sequence: CDR1 SGHRS, CDR2 YFSETQ. The CDR3 has 16 amino acids. The CDR3 sequence is CASSLASSTNTDTQYF. DNA of the CDR3: TGCGCCAGCAGCTTGGCGTCCTCTACCAACACAGATACGCAGTATTTT. Drawing the rest from reference TRBV5-1 and TRBJ2-3, the complete variable domain is KAGVTQTPRYLIKTRGQQVTLSCSPISGHRSVSWYQQTPGQGLQFLFEYFSETQRNKGNFPGRFSGRQFSNSRSEMNVSTLELGDSALYLCASSLASSTNTDTQYFGPGTRLTVL.

This clonotype was recorded once. This sequence joins TRBV4-2 and TRBJ2-3; D may match TRBD1 or TRBD2 (6 bases each). V was shortened by 0 bases and J by 4 bases, with 14 bases between the two germline ends. CDR1 LGHNA and CDR2 YNFKEQ come from the germline V gene. This CDR3 comprises 16 residues. The CDR3 is CASSQDGPGAADTQYF. The CDR3 coding sequence is TGTGCCAGCAGCCAAGATGGGCCGGGGGCCGCAGATACGCAGTATTTT.

This clonotype was observed once. V is TRBV27 and J is TRBJ1-2; D is unclear. Germline assignment: CDR1 MNHEY and CDR2 SMNVEV (reference sequence). This CDR3 region has 13 residues. V dropped 2 bases and J dropped 0 bases, with 4 bases sitting between them. This chain's CDR3 is CASSLTSNYGYTF. CDR3 DNA sequence: TGTGCCAGCAGTTTAACTTCTAACTATGGCTACACCTTC.

The chain employs TRBV4-2 and TRBJ2-3, with 9 bases matching TRBD2. The CDR3 length is 19 residues. Germline V CDR1 and CDR2: LGHNA, YNFKEQ. With V trimmed by 4 bases and J by 2 bases, 16 bases remained unmatched. CDR3 amino acids: CASSLPESGGGEPTDTQYF. CDR3 nucleotide sequence: TGTGCCAGCAGCCTCCCCGAAAGTGGCGGGGGGGAACCCACAGATACGCAGTATTTT.

This chain connects TRBV20-1 to TRBJ2-5, with D possibly TRBD2 on 7 matching bases. The V and J ends lost 5 bases and 8 bases respectively, with 15 bases between them. The CDR3 totals 12 residues. Germline CDR1 DFQATT, CDR2 SNEGSKA (reference sequence). The DNA for the CDR3 is TGCAGTGCTCCAGGGGAGGGGGGTACCCAGTACTTC. Translating gives CSAPGEGGTQYF.

This clonotype appeared a single time. The chain combines TRBV30 with TRBJ2-1; perhaps TRBD1 as D (5 bases). Germline V lookup: CDR1 GTSNPN, CDR2 SVGIG (reference sequence). V gave up 1 base and J gave up 12 bases, with 13 bases separating them. The length of the CDR3 is 12 residues. As DNA, the CDR3 is TGTGCCTGGAGTGGGACACGGCAAGGGCAGTTCTTC. Its protein is CAWSGTRQGQFF. The full variable domain, completed using reference TRBV30 and TRBJ2-1, is SQTIHQWPATLVQPVGSPLSLECTVEGTSNPNLYWYRQAAGRGLQLLFYSVGIGQISSEVPQNLSASRPQDRQFILSSKKLLLSDSGFYLCAWSGTRQGQFFGPGTRLTVL.

V is TRBV6-1 and J is TRBJ2-5; D is possibly TRBD1 (5 bases). The CDR3 spans 15 residues. The ends were cut back, 6 bases at V and 1 base at J, with 15 bases in the middle. Germline V CDR1 and CDR2: MNHNS, SASEGT. CDR3 sequence: CASRQGTARQETQYF. DNA of the CDR3: TGTGCCAGCAGGCAGGGTACGGCGCGCCAAGAGACCCAGTACTTC.

The chain uses TRBV2 and TRBJ2-7, with 9 bases lining up with TRBD1. Germline V gives CDR1 SNHLY, CDR2 FYNNEI. Trimming at V came to 9 bases and at J to 3 bases, leaving 3 bases not matched to a gene. The CDR3 totals 12 residues. The CDR3 spells CARGTGNYEQYF. CDR3 DNA: TGTGCCAGAGGGACAGGGAACTACGAGCAGTACTTC.

The CDR3 coding sequence is TGTGCCAGCAGCTCACTTGAGGTCTACGAGCAGTACTTC. It is translated as CASSSLEVYEQYF. This chain uses TRBV12-3 or TRBV12-4 with TRBJ2-7; D gene ambiguous. V lost 6 bases and J 3 bases, leaving 12 bases between the germline ends. The CDR3 is made up of 13 amino acids.

V is TRBV7-9 and J is TRBJ1-1; weak D call: TRBD1 (6 bases). Looked up from germline, CDR1 is SEHNR and CDR2 is FQNEAQ (reference sequence). The V gene lost 3 bases and the J gene lost 2 bases, with 13 bases spanning the gap. CDR3 size: 15 residues. As DNA, the CDR3 is TGTGCCAGCAGCTTCCTGGGGGCGGGAAACACTGAAGCTTTCTTT. Translating it yields CASSFLGAGNTEAFF.

The chain carries TRBV3-1 and TRBJ2-7, with 7 bases fitting TRBD1. Germline V gene sequence: CDR1 LGHDT, CDR2 YNNKEL (reference sequence). After removal of 0 bases from V and 1 base from J, the junction contained 6 bases not matched to a gene. The CDR3 covers 16 residues. Here the CDR3 DNA reads TGTGCCAGCAGCCAAGATGGTGGGGACAGTTCCTACGAGCAGTACTTC. This gives the protein CASSQDGGDSSYEQYF.

J is TRBJ2-3 and V is TRBV4-1, with no clear D. This CDR3 region has 15 residues. Germline CDR1 MGHRA, CDR2 YSYEKL. The V end was cut by 4 bases, the J end by 1 base, with 12 bases between. This chain's CDR3 is CASSPPDPGTDTQYF. CDR3 sequence (DNA): TGCGCCAGCAGCCCCCCCGACCCGGGCACAGATACGCAGTATTTT.

This chain connects TRBV7-9 to TRBJ2-3; 7 bases align to TRBD1. V lost 1 base to trimming and J lost 6 bases; unmatched junction nucleotides: 4. The CDR3 totals 14 residues. CDR1 is SEHNR and CDR2 is FQNEAQ in the germline V gene (reference sequence). Written as DNA, the CDR3 is TGTGCCAGCAGCTTAGACAGGGGATGGGATACGCAGTATTTT. This translates into CASSLDRGWDTQYF.

The chain links TRBV30 to TRBJ2-2; D might be TRBD1 (7 bases). This CDR3 contains 15 residues. Deletions cut 1 base from V and 2 bases from J, with 11 bases between. Germline-derived CDR1 and CDR2 are GTSNPN and SVGIG (reference sequence). The CDR3 here is CAWSGGDRNTGELFF. The CDR3 region has the DNA TGTGCCTGGAGTGGGGGGGACAGAAACACCGGGGAGCTGTTTTTT. The variable domain in full, completed from reference TRBV30 and TRBJ2-2, reads SQTIHQWPATLVQPVGSPLSLECTVEGTSNPNLYWYRQAAGRGLQLLFYSVGIGQISSEVPQNLSASRPQDRQFILSSKKLLLSDSGFYLCAWSGGDRNTGELFFGEGSRLTVL.

CDR3 amino acids: CASSAINQPQHF. CDR3 sequence (DNA): TGTGCCAGCAGCGCGATCAATCAGCCCCAGCATTTT. V gene TRBV7-9 combines with J gene TRBJ1-5; D uncertain. There are 12 residues in the CDR3. Germline loops: CDR1 SEHNR, CDR2 FQNEAQ (reference sequence). Trimming removed 5 bases at V and 3 bases at J, with 5 bases between.

The rearrangement links TRBV7-6 to TRBJ2-3; 7 bases line up with TRBD1. This CDR3 has 15 residues. Germline CDR1 SGHVS, CDR2 FNYEAQ. Trimming removed 5 bases from V and 4 bases from J; junction bases left unmatched: 9. The CDR3 sequence is CASSQYRGAADTQYF. CDR3 nucleotide sequence: TGTGCCAGCAGCCAGTACAGGGGCGCAGCAGATACGCAGTATTTT.

The CDR3 here is CASSQRLDSTDTQYF. CDR3 sequence (DNA): TGTGCCAGCAGCCAAAGACTAGATAGCACAGATACGCAGTATTTT. The rearrangement uses TRBV4-2 and TRBJ2-3, with D perhaps matching TRBD2 (6 bases). The CDR3 spans 15 residues. Germline V CDR1 and CDR2: LGHNA, YNFKEQ. The germline V and J ends were trimmed by 2 bases and 0 bases, with 9 bases remaining between them.

This clonotype was observed once. V usage is TRBV2 and J usage is TRBJ2-1, with D tentatively TRBD2 (6 bases). The germline V gene has CDR1 SNHLY and CDR2 FYNNEI. The CDR3 has 12 amino acids. V gave up 3 bases and J gave up 10 bases, with 10 bases separating them. CDR3 bases: TGTGCCAGCAGTGACATACGGGGGGAGCAGTTCTTC. Translation gives CASSDIRGEQFF.

The gene calls are TRBV10-1 and TRBJ2-3; D is ambiguous. This CDR3 has 15 amino acids. In germline, CDR1 is WNHNN, CDR2 SYGVQD (reference sequence). Trimming took off 3 bases at V and 6 bases at J, with 16 bases between the two ends. The CDR3 here is CASSDADGTRDTQYF. The CDR3 bases are TGCGCCAGCAGTGACGCTGATGGAACCAGGGATACGCAGTATTTT.